One and the same sample provided the 2 T cell receptor beta chains below, sequenced in a study of control samples from healthy donors and cancer patients. Measured with immunoSEQ multiplex PCR; TCRdb has only the in-frame clones, and not every one. The table records some 150,000 clones, 91% of them present only once. Sequenced input: blood. The source of these receptors is a woman aged 25 to 39 in good health.

The chain is built from TRBV6-5 and TRBJ2-3, with 12 nucleotides matching TRBD2. CDR1 and CDR2 from the germline V gene are MNHEY and SVGAGI. V was clipped by 7 bases and J by 5 bases; unmatched bases: 7. The CDR3 runs 15 residues. As DNA, the CDR3 is TGTGCCAGCAACCTAGCGGGGGGGCCGAAAGATACGCAGTATTTT. This sequence encodes CASNLAGGPKDTQYF.

This chain links TRBV4-1 with TRBJ2-7, with TRBD2 matching over 13 bases. The CDR3 length is 17 residues. The germline V gene has CDR1 MGHRA and CDR2 YSYEKL. Germline trimming cut 0 bases from V and 2 bases from J; bases unmatched to any gene: 4. The CDR3 sequence is CASSQDALAGGPYEQYF. DNA of the CDR3: TGCGCCAGCAGCCAAGACGCACTAGCGGGAGGGCCCTACGAGCAGTACTTC.